Below, 6 T cell receptor beta chains from the same sample are listed, as sequenced in a study of CD8+ T cells in alopecia areata. After isolation, RNA underwent reverse transcription to generate cDNA as the sequencing template. Generated by immunoSEQ multiplex PCR, the TCRdb table keeps only in-frame clones and is missing some. The table shows approximately 140,000 clones, with about 90% occurring only once. Here the sequenced sample was CD8+ T cells sorted from blood, taken at week 0. The receptor set was obtained from a human donor with alopecia areata.

The rearrangement joins TRBV7-6 to TRBJ2-3; TRBD1 matches 8 bases. Germline lookup yields CDR1 SGHVS and CDR2 FNYEAQ. V was clipped by 1 base and J by 1 base; unmatched bases: 13. The CDR3 has 19 residues. CDR3 loop: CASSLVLIQTGEGTDTQYF. CDR3 bases: TGTGCCAGCAGCTTAGTTCTCATCCAGACAGGGGAGGGCACAGATACGCAGTATTTT.

The chain links TRBV11-2 to TRBJ1-2, with TRBD1 as a possible D gene (5 bases). The V end was cut by 1 base, the J end by 7 bases, with 25 bases between. The germline V gene encodes CDR1 SGHAT and CDR2 FQNNGV. The CDR3 has 18 residues. CDR3: CASSLVGTEPFPQSGYTF. In DNA, the CDR3 is TGTGCCAGCAGCTTAGTCGGGACCGAGCCCTTCCCGCAGTCTGGCTACACCTTC.

The CDR3 DNA reads as TGTGCCAGCAGTTCCCCCCTGACAGGGGATAGCGCTGAAGCTTTCTTT. It yields the protein CASSSPLTGDSAEAFF. The chain joins TRBV28 to TRBJ1-1, with 8 positions matching TRBD1. CDR1 is MDHEN, CDR2 SYDVKM, per germline. V gave up 4 bases and J gave up 6 bases; unmatched junction bases: 13. CDR3 size: 16 residues.

The chain is built from TRBV4-1 and TRBJ1-5; D is uncertain. This CDR3 is 13 amino acids long. The germline CDR1 and CDR2 sequences are MGHRA and YSYEKL. V lost 4 bases, J lost 1 base, and 5 bases lay in between. The CDR3 here is CASSLVSNQPQHF. CDR3 nucleotides: TGCGCCAGCAGCCTGGTGAGCAATCAGCCCCAGCATTTT.

This sequence joins TRBV7-9 and TRBJ1-1; possibly TRBD1 for D (5 bases). The CDR3 spans 16 residues. CDR1 is SEHNR and CDR2 is FQNEAQ in the germline V gene (reference sequence). The V gene lost 2 bases and the J gene lost 4 bases, with 17 bases spanning the gap. The CDR3 nucleotides are TGTGCCAGCAGCTTAATCTTAAGCCAGGGCAGCACTGAAGCTTTCTTT. As protein: CASSLILSQGSTEAFF.

This rearrangement joins TRBV10-1 to TRBJ1-4, with a tentative D call TRBD1 (6 bases). Germline CDR1 and CDR2: WNHNN and SYGVQD (reference sequence). The CDR3 covers 13 residues. Trimming pared 7 bases from V and 7 bases from J, leaving 13 bases between. The CDR3 is CASNRVIGEKLFF. CDR3 sequence (DNA): TGCGCCAGCAACAGGGTGATCGGTGAAAAACTGTTTTTT.